What follows are 15 T cell receptor beta chains derived from one specimen sequenced in a study of blood T cell repertoires in COVID-19. Assay: immunoSEQ multiplex PCR; the TCRdb copy retains only in-frame clones and omits some. The repertoire has some 370,000 clones, 80% to 85% of them found once; the top ten carry around 5.1%. Sequences were obtained from PBMCs or T cells enriched from blood (not recorded which). The receptors stem from a woman in her forties or fifties who had recovered from COVID-19.

J is TRBJ1-2 and V is TRBV11-2; TRBD1 agrees at 11 bases. V dropped 5 bases and J dropped 8; count of bases not matched to a gene: 13. The CDR3 is 16 residues long. Germline V lookup: CDR1 SGHAT, CDR2 FQNNGV. This CDR3 is CASSTYRDRGERGYTF. The CDR3 coding sequence is TGTGCCAGCAGCACATACCGGGACAGGGGGGAAAGGGGCTACACCTTC.

The chain combines TRBV7-2 with TRBJ2-1; no definite D call. The ends were cut back, 1 base at V and 9 bases at J, with 10 bases in the middle. The V gene's germline CDR1 is SGHTA and CDR2 FQGNSA. This CDR3 has 13 residues. Here the CDR3 DNA reads TGTGCCAGCAGCTTAGTGGGCTCCAGTGAGCAGTTCTTC. Translation: CASSLVGSSEQFF.

The chain employs TRBV9 and TRBJ1-1, with D possibly TRBD1 on 6 matching bases. CDR1 and CDR2 from the germline V gene are SGDLS and YYNGEE. V was clipped by 4 bases and J by 0 bases, with 13 bases between them. The CDR3 totals 15 residues. CDR3 sequence: CASSSGQLMNTEAFF. The CDR3 nucleotides are TGTGCCAGCAGCTCTGGACAGCTGATGAACACTGAAGCTTTCTTT.

This clone was recorded only once. The chain couples TRBV18 to TRBJ2-7, with 7 bases fitting TRBD1. The V segment lost 6 bases and the J segment 1 base; nucleotides outside the gene matches: 9. The CDR3 runs to 15 residues. The germline V gene encodes CDR1 KGHSH and CDR2 LQKENI. The CDR3 protein is CASSPGTVNSYEQYF. CDR3 sequence (DNA): TGTGCCAGCTCTCCCGGGACAGTGAATTCCTACGAGCAGTACTTC. The full variable domain, rest sourced from reference TRBV18 and TRBJ2-7, is NAGVMQNPRHLVRRRGQEARLRCSPMKGHSHVYWYRQLPEEGLKFMVYLQKENIIDESGMPKERFSAEFPKEGPSILRIQQVVRGDSAAYFCASSPGTVNSYEQYFGPGTRLTVT.

The gene calls are TRBV27 and TRBJ2-1, with D possibly being TRBD1 (5 bases). The CDR3 has 14 amino acids. Trimming took off 11 bases at V and 0 bases at J, with 14 bases between the two ends. Looked up from germline, CDR1 is MNHEY and CDR2 is SMNVEV (reference sequence). CDR3 sequence: CAVLGRNSYNEQFF. CDR3 DNA: TGTGCCGTTCTGGGGCGGAACTCCTACAATGAGCAGTTCTTC.

The chain uses TRBV5-1 and TRBJ1-2, with D tentatively TRBD1 (5 bases). The germline V and J ends were trimmed by 6 bases and 2 bases, with 11 bases remaining between them. Germline V gene sequence: CDR1 SGHRS, CDR2 YFSETQ. The CDR3 sequence is 13 residues long. The CDR3 loop is CASTTAGNYGYTF. DNA for the CDR3: TGCGCCAGCACTACCGCAGGGAACTATGGCTACACCTTC.

Points on this clone: One end of the junction varies from germline; a read error may be responsible. The chain recombines TRBV7-7 with TRBJ2-1, with 7 positions matching TRBD1. Germline loops: CDR1 SSHAT, CDR2 FNYEAQ (reference sequence). The CDR3 consists of 13 residues. The CDR3 nucleotides are TGTGCTAGCAGCTTAGACAGGGTCAAGGAGCAGTTCTTC. It codes for CASSLDRVKEQFF.

This clone appeared a single time. The chain couples TRBV2 to TRBJ1-1, with TRBD1 identical over 10 bases. In germline, CDR1 is SNHLY, CDR2 FYNNEI. The CDR3 is 14 amino acids. Losses at the gene ends were 4 bases for V and 10 bases for J; bases not matched to a gene: 9. CDR3 coding DNA: TGTGCCAGCAGTGCCAAACCTCGGACAGGGGGAGCTTTCTTT. It translates to CASSAKPRTGGAFF.

The chain uses TRBV19 and TRBJ1-1; weak D call: TRBD1 (6 bases). This CDR3 region has 17 residues. V lost 5 bases, J lost 0 bases, and 19 bases lay in between. Germline V gene data show CDR1 as LNHDA and CDR2 as SQIVND (reference sequence). Here the CDR3 reads CASSVQTGYSMNTEAFF. The CDR3 DNA is TGTGCCAGTAGTGTACAAACAGGGTATTCCATGAACACTGAAGCTTTCTTT.

The chain employs TRBV28 and TRBJ1-2, with 12 positions matching TRBD1. This CDR3 spans 18 amino acids. Germline-derived CDR1 and CDR2 are MDHEN and SYDVKM. The ends lost 5 bases at V and 1 base at J; junction bases unmatched: 11. The CDR3 reads CASSARDRGRRNNYGYTF. The CDR3 region has the DNA TGTGCCAGCAGTGCCCGGGACAGGGGGCGTCGTAATAACTATGGCTACACCTTC.

V usage is TRBV6-2 or TRBV6-3 and J usage is TRBJ2-1; 10 bases map to TRBD2. Germline V gene lookup returns CDR1 MNHEY and CDR2 SVGEGT. V shed 2 bases, J shed 5 bases, and the junction held 3 bases outside the gene matches. This CDR3 is built from 15 residues. Here the CDR3 DNA reads TGTGCCAGCAGTTACGGGGGACTAGCGAACAATGAGCAGTTCTTC. Encoded protein: CASSYGGLANNEQFF.

The V gene is TRBV3-1 (or the pseudogene TRBV3-2), the J gene TRBJ2-7; TRBD1 is a possible D gene (6 bases). Trimming took off 1 base at V and 5 bases at J, with 18 bases between the two ends. CDR3 length: 16 residues. CDR1 and CDR2 (germline): LGHDT, YNNKEL (reference sequence). CDR3 in amino acids: CASSQVGWGPGHEQYF. The CDR3 DNA is TGTGCCAGCAGCCAAGTGGGGTGGGGGCCGGGCCACGAGCAGTACTTC.

The chain carries TRBV4-1 and TRBJ1-2, with TRBD1 as a possible D gene (6 bases). The CDR3 contains 15 residues. Germline V gives CDR1 MGHRA, CDR2 YSYEKL. Trimming pared 6 bases from V and 4 bases from J, leaving 18 bases between. The CDR3 spells CASSPHRENSYGYTF. CDR3 bases: TGCGCCAGCAGTCCCCACAGGGAGAATTCCTATGGCTACACCTTC.

This chain connects TRBV19 to TRBJ2-7, with 7 bases aligning to TRBD1. The CDR3 sequence is 15 residues long. The junction had 4 bases not matched to a gene; V was cut back by 2 bases and J by 0 bases. Germline V gene sequence: CDR1 LNHDA, CDR2 SQIVND (reference sequence). The CDR3 region is CASSISRDSSYEQYF. The CDR3 nucleotides are TGTGCCAGTAGTATAAGTAGGGACAGCTCCTACGAGCAGTACTTC.

V gene TRBV30 combines with J gene TRBJ2-7, with 7 bases matching TRBD1. Germline CDR1 reads GTSNPN; CDR2 reads SVGIG (reference sequence). V trimming: 5 bases; J trimming: 6 bases; junction bases outside the gene matches: 13. CDR3 length equals 14 residues. The CDR3 nucleotides read TGTGCCTGGCGAATACAGACAGGGTACGGCGAGCAGTACTTC. It translates to CAWRIQTGYGEQYF.